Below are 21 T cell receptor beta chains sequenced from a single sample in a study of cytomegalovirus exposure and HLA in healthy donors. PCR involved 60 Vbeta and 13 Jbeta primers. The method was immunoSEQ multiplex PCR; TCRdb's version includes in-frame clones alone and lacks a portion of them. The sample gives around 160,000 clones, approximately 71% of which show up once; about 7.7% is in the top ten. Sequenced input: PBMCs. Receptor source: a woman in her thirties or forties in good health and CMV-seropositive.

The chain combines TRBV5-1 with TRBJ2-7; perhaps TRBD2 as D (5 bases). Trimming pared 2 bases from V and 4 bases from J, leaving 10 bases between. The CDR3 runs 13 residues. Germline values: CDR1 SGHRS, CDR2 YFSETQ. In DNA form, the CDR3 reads TGCGCCAGCAGCTTCCGGGAAGGTTACGAGCAGTACTTC. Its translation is CASSFREGYEQYF.

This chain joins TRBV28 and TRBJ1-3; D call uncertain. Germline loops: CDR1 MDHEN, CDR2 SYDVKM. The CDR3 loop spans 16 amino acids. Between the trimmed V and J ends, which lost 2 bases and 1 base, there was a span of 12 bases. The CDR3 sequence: CASSLISHQSGNTIYF. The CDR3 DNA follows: TGTGCCAGCAGTTTAATTTCCCATCAGTCTGGAAACACCATATATTTT.

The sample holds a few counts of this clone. CDR3 in DNA: TGTGCCAGCAGCCGGACAGGCCAAAGGGGCTACACCTTC. Translated, it gives CASSRTGQRGYTF. The rearrangement links TRBV6-5 to TRBJ1-2; 7 positions agree with TRBD1. This CDR3 spans 13 amino acids. The trim removed 6 bases at V and 8 bases at J, leaving 9 bases unmatched. Germline CDR1 reads MNHEY; CDR2 reads SVGAGI.

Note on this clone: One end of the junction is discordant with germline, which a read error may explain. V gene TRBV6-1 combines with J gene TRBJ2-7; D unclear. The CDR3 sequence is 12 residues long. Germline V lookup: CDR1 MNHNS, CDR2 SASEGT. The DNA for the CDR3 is TGTGCCAGCAGCCCTATCTCCAACGAGCAGTACTTC. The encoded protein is CASSPISNEQYF.

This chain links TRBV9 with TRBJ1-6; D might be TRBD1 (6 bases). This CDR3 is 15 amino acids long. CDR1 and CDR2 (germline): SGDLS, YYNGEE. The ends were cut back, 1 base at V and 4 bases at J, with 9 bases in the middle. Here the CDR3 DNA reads TGTGCCAGCAGCGTATCTCAGGGGTATAATTCACCCCTCCACTTT. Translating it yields CASSVSQGYNSPLHF.

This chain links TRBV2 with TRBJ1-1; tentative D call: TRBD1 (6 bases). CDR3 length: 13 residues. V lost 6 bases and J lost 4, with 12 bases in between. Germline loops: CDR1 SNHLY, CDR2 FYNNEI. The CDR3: CASRTQGSTEAFF. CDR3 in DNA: TGTGCCAGCAGGACACAGGGATCCACTGAAGCTTTCTTT.

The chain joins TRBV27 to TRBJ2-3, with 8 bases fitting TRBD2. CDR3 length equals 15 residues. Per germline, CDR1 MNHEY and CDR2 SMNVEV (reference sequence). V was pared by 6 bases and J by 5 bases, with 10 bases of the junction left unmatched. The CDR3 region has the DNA TGTGCCAGCAGGGGGGCTAGCGGGCGCGGAGATACGCAGTATTTT. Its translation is CASRGASGRGDTQYF.

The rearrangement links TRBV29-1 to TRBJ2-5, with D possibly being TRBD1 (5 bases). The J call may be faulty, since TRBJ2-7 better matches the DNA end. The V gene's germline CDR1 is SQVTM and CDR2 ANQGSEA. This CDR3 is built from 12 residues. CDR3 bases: TGCAGCGCCGCTGACAGTACCTACGAGCAGTACTTC. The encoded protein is CSAADSTYEQYF.

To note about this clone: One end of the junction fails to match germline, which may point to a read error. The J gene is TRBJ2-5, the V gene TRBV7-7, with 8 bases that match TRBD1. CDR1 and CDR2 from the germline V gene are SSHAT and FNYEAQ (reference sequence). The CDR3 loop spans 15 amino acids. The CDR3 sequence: CASRQGAYLQETQYF. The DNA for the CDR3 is TGTGCTAGCAGGCAGGGGGCCTACCTCCAAGAGACCCAGTACTTC. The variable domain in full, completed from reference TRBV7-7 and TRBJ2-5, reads GAGVSQSPRYKVTKRGQDVTLRCDPISSHATLYWYQQALGQGPEFLTYFNYEAQPDKSGLPSDRFSAERPEGSISTLTIQRTEQRDSAMYRCASRQGAYLQETQYFGPGTRLLVL.

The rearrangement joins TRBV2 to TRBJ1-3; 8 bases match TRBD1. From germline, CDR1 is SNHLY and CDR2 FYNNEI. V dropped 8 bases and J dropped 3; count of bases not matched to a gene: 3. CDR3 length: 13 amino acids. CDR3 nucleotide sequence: TGTGCCAGCGCGACAGGGGTTGGAAACACCATATATTTT. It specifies CASATGVGNTIYF.

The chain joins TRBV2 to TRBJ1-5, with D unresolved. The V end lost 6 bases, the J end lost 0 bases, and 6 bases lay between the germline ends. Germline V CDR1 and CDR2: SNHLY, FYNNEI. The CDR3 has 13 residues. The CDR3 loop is CASSLYSNQPQHF. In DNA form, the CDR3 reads TGTGCCAGCAGCTTATATAGCAATCAGCCCCAGCATTTT.

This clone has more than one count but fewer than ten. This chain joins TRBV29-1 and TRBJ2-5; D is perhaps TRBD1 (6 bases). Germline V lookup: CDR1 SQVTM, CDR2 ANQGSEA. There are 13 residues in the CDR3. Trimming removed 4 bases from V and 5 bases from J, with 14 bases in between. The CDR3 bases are TGCAGCGTTGCCCCAGGGGCTCGGGAGACCCAGTACTTC. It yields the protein CSVAPGARETQYF.

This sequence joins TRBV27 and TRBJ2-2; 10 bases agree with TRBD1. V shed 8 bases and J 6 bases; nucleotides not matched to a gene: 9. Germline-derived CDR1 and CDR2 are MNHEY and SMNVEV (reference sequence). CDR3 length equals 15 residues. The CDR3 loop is CASRDRGRPAGELFF. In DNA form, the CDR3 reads TGTGCCAGCCGAGACAGGGGGCGCCCCGCCGGGGAGCTGTTTTTT.

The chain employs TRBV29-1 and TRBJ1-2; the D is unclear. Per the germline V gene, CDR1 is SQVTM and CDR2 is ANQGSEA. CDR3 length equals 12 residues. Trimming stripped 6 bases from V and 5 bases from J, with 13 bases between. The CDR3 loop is CSVRTEPYGYTF. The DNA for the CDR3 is TGCAGCGTCAGAACCGAACCTTATGGCTACACCTTC. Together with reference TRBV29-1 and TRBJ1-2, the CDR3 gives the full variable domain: SAVISQKPSRDICQRGTSLTIQCQVDSQVTMMFWYRQQPGQSLTLIATANQGSEATYESGFVIDKFPISRPNLTFSTLTVSNMSPEDSSIYLCSVRTEPYGYTFGSGTRLTVV.

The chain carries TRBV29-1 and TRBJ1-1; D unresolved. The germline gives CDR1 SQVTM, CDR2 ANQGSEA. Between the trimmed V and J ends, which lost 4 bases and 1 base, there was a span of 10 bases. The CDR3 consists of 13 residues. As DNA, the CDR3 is TGCAGCGTTGTCGAGGGAAGGAACACTGAAGCTTTCTTT. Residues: CSVVEGRNTEAFF.

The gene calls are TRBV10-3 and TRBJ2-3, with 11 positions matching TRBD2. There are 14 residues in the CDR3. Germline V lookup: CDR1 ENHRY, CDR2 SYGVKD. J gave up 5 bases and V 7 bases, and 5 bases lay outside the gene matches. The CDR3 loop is CAINLAGGLDTQYF. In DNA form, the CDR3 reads TGTGCCATCAACTTAGCGGGAGGGTTAGATACGCAGTATTTT.

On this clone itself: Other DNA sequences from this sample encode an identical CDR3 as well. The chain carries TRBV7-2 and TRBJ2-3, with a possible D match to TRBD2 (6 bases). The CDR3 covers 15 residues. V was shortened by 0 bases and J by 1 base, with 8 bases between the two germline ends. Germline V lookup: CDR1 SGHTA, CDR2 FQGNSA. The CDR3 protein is CASSLALAGTDTQYF. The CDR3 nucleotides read TGTGCCAGCAGCTTAGCTTTAGCGGGCACAGATACGCAGTATTTT.

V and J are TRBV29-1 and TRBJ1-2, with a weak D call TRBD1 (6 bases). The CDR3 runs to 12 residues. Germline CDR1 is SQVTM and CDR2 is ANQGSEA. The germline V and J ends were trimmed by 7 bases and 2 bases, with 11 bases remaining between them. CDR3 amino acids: CSGRDNNYGYTF. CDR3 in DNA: TGCAGCGGCCGGGACAACAACTATGGCTACACCTTC.

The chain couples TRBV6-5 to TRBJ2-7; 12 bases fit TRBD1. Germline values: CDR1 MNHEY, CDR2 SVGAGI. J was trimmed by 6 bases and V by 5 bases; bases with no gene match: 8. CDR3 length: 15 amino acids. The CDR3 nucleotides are TGTGCCAGCAGTCGGGACAGGGGGCGCCACAGCGAGCAGTACTTC. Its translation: CASSRDRGRHSEQYF.

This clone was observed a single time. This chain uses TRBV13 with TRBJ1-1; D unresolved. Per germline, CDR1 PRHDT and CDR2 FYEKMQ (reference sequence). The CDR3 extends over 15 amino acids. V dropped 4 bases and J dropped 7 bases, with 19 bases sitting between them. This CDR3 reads CASSSYSLRVGEAFF. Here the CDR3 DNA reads TGTGCCAGCAGCTCGTATTCCCTGCGGGTGGGTGAAGCTTTCTTT.

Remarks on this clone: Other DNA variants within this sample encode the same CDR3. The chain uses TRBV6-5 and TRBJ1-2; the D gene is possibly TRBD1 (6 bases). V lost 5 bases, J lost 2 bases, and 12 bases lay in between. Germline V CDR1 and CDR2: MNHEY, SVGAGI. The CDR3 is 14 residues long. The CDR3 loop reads CASSRQANNYGYTF. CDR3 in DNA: TGTGCCAGCAGTAGACAGGCTAACAACTATGGCTACACCTTC.